This TCR beta chain was obtained from a study of shared clonotypes between healthy human individuals. The V gene end was trimmed by 0 bases and the J gene end by 4 bases; junction bases not matched to a gene: 11. There are 18 residues in the CDR3. Germline CDR1 is SGHTA and CDR2 is FQGTGA. The table came from immunoSEQ multiplex PCR; TCRdb's copy has only in-frame clones and leaves some out. Of around 1.1 million clones listed, approximately 80% were seen once; the top ten hold about 0.89%. The chain combines TRBV7-3 with TRBJ2-7, with 11 bases matching TRBD2. The sequence derives from a man aged 18 to 30 in good health. Some clones in this sample may be carry-over from other donors' samples. The material sequenced was memory CD4+ T cells from PBMCs. As to subset: CD45RA-negative fraction. CDR3 sequence reads: CASSLTGLAGGTVYEQYF. The CDR3 DNA reads TGTGCCAGCAGCTTAACGGGGCTAGCGGGAGGTACCGTTTACGAGCAGTACTTC.